This TCR beta chain was identified in a study of cytomegalovirus exposure and HLA in healthy donors. The PCR made use of 60 Vbeta and 13 Jbeta primers. Sequenced by immunoSEQ multiplex PCR; TCRdb stores in-frame clones only, minus some. The sample has 150,000 or so clones, more than 60% seen once. V lost 0 bases and J 6 bases, leaving 9 bases between the germline ends. The CDR3 runs to 14 residues. Germline-derived CDR1 and CDR2 are SEHNR and FQNEAQ (reference sequence). Findings and limits, study-wide: CMV serostatus stood as the only immune exposure information on hand.

A remark on this clone: Antigen: not known.

The sample was PBMCs. The chain couples TRBV7-9 to TRBJ2-1; D perhaps matches TRBD2 (5 bases). The receptor's source is a middle-aged man in good health and CMV-seropositive. DNA of the CDR3: TGTGCCAGCAGCTTAGCGCAGGCGGGCAATGAGCAGTTCTTC. It yields the protein CASSLAQAGNEQFF.